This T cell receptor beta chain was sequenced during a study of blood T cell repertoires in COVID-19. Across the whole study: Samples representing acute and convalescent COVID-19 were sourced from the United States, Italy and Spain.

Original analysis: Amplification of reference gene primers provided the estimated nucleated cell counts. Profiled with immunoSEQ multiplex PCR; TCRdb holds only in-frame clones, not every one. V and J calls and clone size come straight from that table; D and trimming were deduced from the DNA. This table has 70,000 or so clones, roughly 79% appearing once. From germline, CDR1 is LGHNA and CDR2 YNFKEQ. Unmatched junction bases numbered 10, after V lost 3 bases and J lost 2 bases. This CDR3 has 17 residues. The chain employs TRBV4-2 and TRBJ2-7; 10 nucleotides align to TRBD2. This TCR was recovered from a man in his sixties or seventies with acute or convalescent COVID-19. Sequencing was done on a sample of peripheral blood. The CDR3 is CASSHVGSGTSAYEQYF. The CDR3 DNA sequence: TGTGCCAGCAGCCACGTCGGGTCCGGGACTAGCGCCTACGAGCAGTACTTC.